Presented here are 17 T cell receptor beta chains from one specimen sequenced in a study of blood T cell repertoires in COVID-19. Data came from immunoSEQ multiplex PCR; TCRdb stores just in-frame clones and leaves some out. The data contain 150,000 to 200,000 clones, 89% of them singletons. Material for sequencing was PBMCs or T cells enriched from blood (not recorded which). The receptors shown here come from a woman between 18 and 29 years old who had recovered from COVID-19.

The chain links TRBV27 to TRBJ1-1; TRBD1 aligns across 7 bases. Trimming at V came to 3 bases and at J to 0 bases, leaving 10 bases not matched to a gene. There are 17 residues in the CDR3. Germline CDR1 is MNHEY and CDR2 is SMNVEV (reference sequence). The CDR3 loop reads CASSLDHRGPMNTEAFF. The CDR3 DNA follows: TGTGCCAGCAGTTTGGACCACAGGGGACCGATGAACACTGAAGCTTTCTTT.

As regards this clone: The same CDR3 is also encoded by other DNA sequences in this sample. V gene TRBV19 combines with J gene TRBJ1-1, with D possibly TRBD1 on 5 matching bases. The CDR3 consists of 14 residues. Trimming left V 3 bases short and J 0 bases short, with 8 bases between. Germline values: CDR1 LNHDA, CDR2 SQIVND (reference sequence). The CDR3, as DNA: TGTGCCAGTAGTATTACGGGGGTGAACACTGAAGCTTTCTTT. This sequence encodes CASSITGVNTEAFF. The full variable domain, in which reference TRBV19 and TRBJ1-1 provide the parts outside the CDR3, is DGGITQSPKYLFRKEGQNVTLSCEQNLNHDAMYWYRQDPGQGLRLIYYSQIVNDFQKGDIAEGYSVSREKKESFPLTVTSAQKNPTAFYLCASSITGVNTEAFFGQGTRLTVV.

The chain employs TRBV12-5 and TRBJ1-1, with a weak D call TRBD1 (6 bases). The germline V and J ends were trimmed by 2 bases and 5 bases, with 21 bases remaining between them. The CDR3 spans 17 residues. Germline V gene lookup returns CDR1 LGHNT and CDR2 FRNRAP. The CDR3 DNA reads as TGTGCTAGTGGTTTGTCCATTGGGGGCAGGCGAGGGACTGAAGCTTTCTTT. Amino acid sequence: CASGLSIGGRRGTEAFF.

V and J are TRBV7-6 and TRBJ2-7; 7 bases align to TRBD1. The germline V gene has CDR1 SGHVS and CDR2 FNYEAQ. J lost 4 bases, V lost 2 bases, and 2 bases had no gene match. CDR3 size: 13 residues. The CDR3, as DNA: TGTGCCAGCAGCTTACCAGGGGGATACGAGCAGTACTTC. This encodes CASSLPGGYEQYF. Supplemented by reference TRBV7-6 and TRBJ2-7, the full variable domain reads GAGVSQSPRYKVTKRGQDVALRCDPISGHVSLYWYRQALGQGPEFLTYFNYEAQQDKSGLPNDRFSAERPEGSISTLTIQRTEQRDSAMYRCASSLPGGYEQYFGPGTRLTVT.

This CDR3 reads CASRTENIQYF. In nucleotides, the CDR3 is TGTGCCAGCAGAACAGAAAACATTCAGTACTTC. The V call is TRBV2, the J call TRBJ2-4; D is unresolved. CDR1 and CDR2 from the germline V gene are SNHLY and FYNNEI. This CDR3 comprises 11 residues. V lost 6 bases and J 5 bases, leaving 5 bases between the germline ends.

The genes are TRBV12-3 or TRBV12-4 and TRBJ1-2; TRBD1 matches 9 bases. V lost 6 bases and J lost 7; bases outside the gene matches: 6. The CDR3 length is 13 residues. In nucleotides, the CDR3 is TGTGCCAGCAGCCAAGGGACAGGGCTTGGCTACACCTTC. It yields the protein CASSQGTGLGYTF.

The chain couples TRBV13 to TRBJ2-1, with 10 bases lining up with TRBD2. J gave up 1 base and V 4 bases, and 10 bases lay outside the gene matches. This CDR3 spans 18 amino acids. CDR1 PRHDT and CDR2 FYEKMQ come from the germline V gene (reference sequence). CDR3 nucleotide sequence: TGTGCCAGCAGCTCAATCTCAGCGGGAGGGCTTTCCTACAATGAGCAGTTCTTC. This gives the protein CASSSISAGGLSYNEQFF. The variable domain in full, with the rest retrieved from reference TRBV13 and TRBJ2-1, is AAGVIQSPRHLIKEKRETATLKCYPIPRHDTVYWYQQGPGQDPQFLISFYEKMQSDKGSIPDRFSAQQFSDYHSELNMSSLELGDSALYFCASSSISAGGLSYNEQFFGPGTRLTVL.

The gene calls are TRBV10-3 and TRBJ2-1; 7 nucleotides align to TRBD2. The CDR3 has 17 amino acids. From germline, CDR1 is ENHRY and CDR2 SYGVKD. J was trimmed by 2 bases and V by 7 bases; bases with no gene match: 14. In nucleotides, the CDR3 is TGTGCCATCAAGGAAAGTGGCGGGAGCGGGACCTACAATGAGCAGTTCTTC. This codes for CAIKESGGSGTYNEQFF.

The chain uses TRBV19 and TRBJ2-2, with TRBD2 identical over 10 bases. There are 15 residues in the CDR3. V shed 5 bases and J 7 bases; nucleotides not matched to a gene: 7. Germline CDR1 LNHDA, CDR2 SQIVND (reference sequence). CDR3 nucleotide sequence: TGTGCCAGTAGTCCCCTAGCGGGAGCTGGCGGGGAGCTGTTTTTT. Encoded protein: CASSPLAGAGGELFF. The whole variable domain, remainder taken from reference TRBV19 and TRBJ2-2, is DGGITQSPKYLFRKEGQNVTLSCEQNLNHDAMYWYRQDPGQGLRLIYYSQIVNDFQKGDIAEGYSVSREKKESFPLTVTSAQKNPTAFYLCASSPLAGAGGELFFGEGSRLTVL.

The chain has TRBV2 and TRBJ2-5, with D perhaps matching TRBD2 (5 bases). CDR3 length: 14 amino acids. The germline CDR1 and CDR2 sequences are SNHLY and FYNNEI. Trimming removed 4 bases from V and 5 bases from J, with 14 bases in between. For the CDR3, the DNA is TGTGCCAGCAGTGGACGGGGAGCGAAGGAGACCCAGTACTTC. Its translation: CASSGRGAKETQYF.

As DNA, the CDR3 is TGTGCCAGCTCACCCCTGGACAGGCAAACGAGGGGTCTATATGGCTACACCTTC. This gives the protein CASSPLDRQTRGLYGYTF. This chain joins TRBV18 and TRBJ1-2; 7 bases are a match to TRBD1. Germline V gene data show CDR1 as KGHSH and CDR2 as LQKENI. J was trimmed by 5 bases and V by 3 bases; bases with no gene match: 18. This CDR3 region has 18 residues.

This rearrangement joins TRBV15 to TRBJ2-7, with 9 bases identical to TRBD2. Germline CDR1 and CDR2: LNHNV and YYDKDF (reference sequence). Trimming at V came to 5 bases and at J to 6 bases, leaving 14 bases not matched to a gene. CDR3 length: 16 amino acids. CDR3 in DNA: TGTGCCACCAGCCGCCTTAGAATTGGACTAGCGTTCGAGCAGTACTTC. Translating it yields CATSRLRIGLAFEQYF.

This clone was found a few times. The V and J genes are TRBV10-3 and TRBJ1-1, with 10 bases matching TRBD1. V was clipped by 6 bases and J by 3 bases; unmatched bases: 10. CDR1 is ENHRY, CDR2 SYGVKD, per germline. CDR3 length: 16 residues. The CDR3 sequence is CAISTDRGRLDTEAFF. The CDR3 DNA sequence: TGTGCCATCAGCACCGACAGGGGGCGTCTCGACACTGAAGCTTTCTTT.

The rearrangement joins TRBV9 to TRBJ2-7; D is uncertain. V was cut by 0 bases and J by 0 bases, with 10 bases left in between. CDR1 is SGDLS and CDR2 is YYNGEE in the germline V gene. This CDR3 contains 15 residues. CDR3 nucleotide sequence: TGTGCCAGCAGCGTAGGCCCTTCGAGCTCCTACGAGCAGTACTTC. Translating gives CASSVGPSSSYEQYF.

This sequence joins TRBV2 and TRBJ1-5, with a tentative D call TRBD1 (6 bases). Trimming cost V 6 bases and J 5 bases, with 8 bases left between them. The CDR3 extends over 12 amino acids. Germline V gene lookup returns CDR1 SNHLY and CDR2 FYNNEI. The CDR3 DNA follows: TGTGCCAGCAGGGACAGATATCAGCCCCAGCATTTT. Protein sequence: CASRDRYQPQHF.

This clone occurred once. Since no conserved phenylalanine or tryptophan closes the CDR3, a read error is the likely cause. The DNA is left out, because the CDR3 cannot be placed on it with certainty; the CDR3 is given as TCRdb lists it. The chain recombines TRBV5-8 with TRBJ2-3; the table's D call, TRBD2, was not checked against the DNA. The CDR3 extends over 16 residues, inclusive of both ends. Germline V gene data show CDR1 as SGHTS and CDR2 as YDEGEE. This CDR3 reads CASTLGWDPGTSGPCV.

This sequence joins TRBV5-1 and TRBJ2-7; 10 bases line up with TRBD1. With V trimmed by 6 bases and J by 6 bases, 9 bases remained unmatched. The CDR3 covers 14 residues. The germline CDR1 and CDR2 sequences are SGHRS and YFSETQ. CDR3 bases: TGCGCCAGCACCGGGACAGGGGAAATCGGCGAGCAGTACTTC. Translating it yields CASTGTGEIGEQYF.